The 14 T cell receptor beta chains listed next were all sequenced from one sample in a study of blood T cell repertoires in COVID-19. Some clones are missing from TCRdb's copy, which holds only in-frame ones; the method was immunoSEQ multiplex PCR. The data contain fewer than 350,000 clones, roughly nine tenths of them singletons. Sequences were obtained from peripheral blood. These receptors were collected from a woman in her thirties with COVID-19, enrolled during active disease.

The chain combines TRBV23-1 with TRBJ1-6; 11 bases match TRBD1. TRBV23-1 is an ORF; its function is uncertain. The V segment lost 0 bases and the J segment 9 bases; nucleotides outside the gene matches: 25. This CDR3 is built from 23 residues. As DNA, the CDR3 is TGCGCCAGCAGTCAATCCTTCGGTACCCGGGACAGGGGGATGGGGGTCCAATTTTCACCCCTCCACTTT. Translating it yields CASSQSFGTRDRGMGVQFSPLHF.

CDR3 nucleotide sequence: TGTGCCAGCAGCTTAGGGCCTAATGAAAAACTGTTTTTT. Translation: CASSLGPNEKLFF. The chain has TRBV7-7 and TRBJ1-4; no definite D call. The length of the CDR3 is 13 residues. CDR1 and CDR2 (germline): SSHAT, FNYEAQ (reference sequence). V was trimmed by 1 base and J by 3 bases, leaving 3 bases between them.

The chain is built from TRBV28 and TRBJ2-7, with no clear D. Germline assignment: CDR1 MDHEN and CDR2 SYDVKM. The CDR3 runs to 13 residues. With 10 bases removed from V and 4 bases from J, the gap between germline ends came to 17 bases. CDR3 protein: CATLSRHEYEQYF. The CDR3 nucleotides are TGTGCCACTCTCTCCAGGCATGAGTACGAGCAGTACTTC.

This clone appeared once. The rearrangement links TRBV7-9 to TRBJ2-7; perhaps TRBD2 as D (5 bases). Germline CDR1 SEHNR, CDR2 FQNEAQ (reference sequence). The V gene lost 5 bases and the J gene lost 0 bases, with 11 bases spanning the gap. This CDR3 spans 14 amino acids. CDR3 sequence reads: CASSREGISYEQYF. The CDR3 nucleotides read TGTGCCAGCAGCCGGGAAGGGATCTCCTACGAGCAGTACTTC.

The rearrangement joins TRBV2 to TRBJ1-1; D ambiguous. V gave up 2 bases and J gave up 4 bases, with 11 bases separating them. The V gene's germline CDR1 is SNHLY and CDR2 FYNNEI. This CDR3 comprises 14 residues. The CDR3 nucleotides read TGTGCCAGCAGTGAATCTAGTACGGGCACTGAAGCTTTCTTT. Amino acids: CASSESSTGTEAFF.

Details on this clone: The junction departs from the called germline gene at one end, perhaps through a read error. This chain joins TRBV6-1 and TRBJ1-4; unclear D gene. The CDR3 contains 14 residues. Germline V lookup: CDR1 MNHNS, CDR2 SASEGT. CDR3 DNA: TGTGCCAGCAGGGAAGGGTCGGGGAATGAAAAACTGTTTTTT. Its protein is CASREGSGNEKLFF.

The chain employs TRBV4-1 and TRBJ2-3; D not certain. CDR3 length: 17 amino acids. In germline, CDR1 is MGHRA, CDR2 YSYEKL. Trimming cost V 4 bases and J 4 bases, with 21 bases left between them. DNA for the CDR3: TGCGCCAGCAGCCTTATTCTTCGACAAACGCCCCCAGATACGCAGTATTTT. This translates into CASSLILRQTPPDTQYF.

The rearrangement uses TRBV9 and TRBJ1-1; possibly TRBD1 for D (6 bases). The ends were cut back, 3 bases at V and 1 base at J, with 10 bases in the middle. The CDR3 covers 14 residues. In germline, CDR1 is SGDLS, CDR2 YYNGEE. The CDR3 loop reads CASSAQTGNTEAFF. CDR3 nucleotides: TGTGCCAGCAGCGCACAGACAGGGAACACTGAAGCTTTCTTT.

The chain couples TRBV7-2 to TRBJ2-7, with TRBD1 as a possible D gene (6 bases). CDR3 length: 14 residues. Between the trimmed V and J ends, which lost 5 bases and 4 bases, there was a span of 15 bases. CDR1 SGHTA and CDR2 FQGNSA come from the germline V gene. The CDR3 nucleotides are TGTGCCAGCAGCGTCTTCGGGACAAAATACGAGCAGTACTTC. This encodes CASSVFGTKYEQYF.

The V gene is TRBV27, the J gene TRBJ1-1, with 8 bases fitting TRBD1. Germline V gives CDR1 MNHEY, CDR2 SMNVEV (reference sequence). CDR3 size: 11 residues. Losses at the gene ends were 9 bases for V and 10 bases for J; bases not matched to a gene: 7. This chain's CDR3 is CASFGQGLAFF. CDR3 DNA: TGTGCCAGTTTCGGACAGGGCTTAGCTTTCTTT.

The rearrangement links TRBV6-5 to TRBJ1-5, with D unclear. Germline CDR1 is MNHEY and CDR2 is SVGAGI. This CDR3 region has 13 residues. The V and J ends lost 6 bases and 5 bases respectively, with 11 bases between them. The chain's CDR3 is CASSRGRYQPQHF. CDR3 DNA sequence: TGTGCCAGCAGCCGCGGGAGGTATCAGCCCCAGCATTTT.

This chain uses TRBV2 with TRBJ1-5, with TRBD1 as a possible D gene (5 bases). V gave up 4 bases and J gave up 1 base, with 11 bases separating them. Germline V gene sequence: CDR1 SNHLY, CDR2 FYNNEI. The CDR3 covers 15 residues. This chain's CDR3 is CASSVRTSSNQPQHF. The CDR3 nucleotides read TGTGCCAGCAGTGTTAGGACAAGCAGCAATCAGCCCCAGCATTTT.

The J gene is TRBJ1-1, the V gene TRBV12-3 or TRBV12-4; weak D call: TRBD1 (5 bases). The CDR3 is made up of 12 amino acids. V was clipped by 6 bases and J by 8 bases, with 13 bases between them. The CDR3 here is CASSILGQEAFF. The CDR3 DNA follows: TGTGCCAGCAGCATTCTAGGACAAGAAGCTTTCTTT.

The chain joins TRBV18 to TRBJ1-3, with D perhaps matching TRBD1 (5 bases). The CDR3 spans 17 residues. V was pared by 2 bases and J by 0 bases, with 14 bases between. Germline V gene sequence: CDR1 KGHSH, CDR2 LQKENI. In DNA form, the CDR3 reads TGTGCCAGCTCACCATTCGGGGGGTTCGACTCTGGAAACACCATATATTTT. It yields the protein CASSPFGGFDSGNTIYF.